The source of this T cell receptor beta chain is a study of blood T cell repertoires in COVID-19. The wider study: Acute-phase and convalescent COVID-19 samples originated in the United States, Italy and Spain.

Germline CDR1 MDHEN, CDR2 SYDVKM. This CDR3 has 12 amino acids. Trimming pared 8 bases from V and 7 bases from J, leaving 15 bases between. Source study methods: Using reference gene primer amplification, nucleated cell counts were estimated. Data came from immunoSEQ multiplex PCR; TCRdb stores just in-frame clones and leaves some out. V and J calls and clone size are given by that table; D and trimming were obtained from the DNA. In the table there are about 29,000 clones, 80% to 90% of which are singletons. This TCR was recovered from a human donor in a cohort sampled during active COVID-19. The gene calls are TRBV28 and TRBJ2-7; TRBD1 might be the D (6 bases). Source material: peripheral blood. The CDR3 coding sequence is TGTGCCAGCCATACCCAGGGGAAGGAGCAGTACTTC. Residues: CASHTQGKEQYF.